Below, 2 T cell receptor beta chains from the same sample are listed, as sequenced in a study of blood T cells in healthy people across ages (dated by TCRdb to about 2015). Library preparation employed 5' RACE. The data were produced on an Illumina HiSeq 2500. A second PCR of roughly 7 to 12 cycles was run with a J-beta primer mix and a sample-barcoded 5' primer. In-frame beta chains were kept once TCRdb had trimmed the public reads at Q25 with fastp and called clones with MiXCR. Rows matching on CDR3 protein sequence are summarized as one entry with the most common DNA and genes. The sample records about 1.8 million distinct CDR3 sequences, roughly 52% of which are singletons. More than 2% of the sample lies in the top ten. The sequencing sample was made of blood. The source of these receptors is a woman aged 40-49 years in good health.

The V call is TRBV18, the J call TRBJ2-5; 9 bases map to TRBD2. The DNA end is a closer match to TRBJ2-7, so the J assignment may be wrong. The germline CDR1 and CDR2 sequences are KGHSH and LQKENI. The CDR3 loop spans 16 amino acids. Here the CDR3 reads CASSPCAGGRSCEQYF. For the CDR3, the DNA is TGTGCCAGCTCACCATGTGCGGGGGGGCGATCGTGCGAGCAGTACTTC.

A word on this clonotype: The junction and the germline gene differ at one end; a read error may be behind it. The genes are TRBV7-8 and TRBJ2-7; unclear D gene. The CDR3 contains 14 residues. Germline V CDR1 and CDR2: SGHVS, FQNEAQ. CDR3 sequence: CASNLTFPPYEQHF. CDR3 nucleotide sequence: TGTGCCAGCAACTTAACTTTCCCGCCTTACGAGCAGCACTTC.